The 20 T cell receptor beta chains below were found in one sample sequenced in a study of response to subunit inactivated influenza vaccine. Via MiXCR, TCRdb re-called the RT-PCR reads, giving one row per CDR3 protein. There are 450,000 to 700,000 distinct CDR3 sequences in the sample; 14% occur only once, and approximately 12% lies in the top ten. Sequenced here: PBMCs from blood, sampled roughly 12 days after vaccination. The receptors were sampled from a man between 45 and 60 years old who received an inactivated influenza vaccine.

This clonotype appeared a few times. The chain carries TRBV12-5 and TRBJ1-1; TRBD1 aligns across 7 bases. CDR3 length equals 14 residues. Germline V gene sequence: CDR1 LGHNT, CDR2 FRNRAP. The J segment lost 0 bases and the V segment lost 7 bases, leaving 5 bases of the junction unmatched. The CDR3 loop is CASEPGTVNTEAFF. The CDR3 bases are TGTGCTAGTGAGCCCGGGACAGTGAACACTGAAGCTTTCTTT. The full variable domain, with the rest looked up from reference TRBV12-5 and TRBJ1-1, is DARVTQTPRHKVTEMGQEVTMRCQPILGHNTVFWYRQTMMQGLELLAYFRNRAPLDDSGMPKDRFSAEMPDATLATLKIQPSEPRDSAVYFCASEPGTVNTEAFFGQGTRLTVV.

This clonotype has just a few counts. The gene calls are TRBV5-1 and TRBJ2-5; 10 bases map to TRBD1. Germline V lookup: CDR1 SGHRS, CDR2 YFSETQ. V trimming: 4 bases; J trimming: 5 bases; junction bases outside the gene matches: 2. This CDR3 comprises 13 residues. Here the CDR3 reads CASSTGQGETQYF. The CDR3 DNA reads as TGCGCCAGCAGCACGGGACAGGGGGAGACCCAGTACTTC.

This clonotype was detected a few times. CDR3 region: CASNPGHSTDTQYF. The CDR3 DNA reads as TGTGCCAGTAACCCGGGACACAGCACAGATACGCAGTATTTT. This rearrangement joins TRBV12-3 or TRBV12-4 to TRBJ2-3, with D possibly matching TRBD1 (6 bases). This CDR3 is built from 14 residues. V lost 9 bases and J lost 0, with 13 bases in between.

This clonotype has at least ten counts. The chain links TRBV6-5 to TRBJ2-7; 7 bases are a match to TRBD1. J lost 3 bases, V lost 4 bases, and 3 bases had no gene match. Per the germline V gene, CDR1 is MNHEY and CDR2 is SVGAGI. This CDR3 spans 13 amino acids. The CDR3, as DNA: TGTGCCAGCAGTTTCGACAGGGACTACGAGCAGTACTTC. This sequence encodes CASSFDRDYEQYF.

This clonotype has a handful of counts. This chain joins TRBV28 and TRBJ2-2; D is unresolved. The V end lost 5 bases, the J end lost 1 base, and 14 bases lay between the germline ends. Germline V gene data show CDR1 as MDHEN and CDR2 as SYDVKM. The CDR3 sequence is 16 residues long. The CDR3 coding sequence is TGTGCCAGCAGTGTTTATGGAGCAGGGAACACCGGGGAGCTGTTTTTT. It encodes CASSVYGAGNTGELFF.

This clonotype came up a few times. The CDR3 spells CASSERTGASNQPQHF. CDR3 nucleotides: TGCGCCAGCAGTGAAAGGACAGGGGCGAGCAATCAGCCCCAGCATTTT. J is TRBJ1-5 and V is TRBV10-2; TRBD1 matches at 9 bases. CDR3 length: 16 residues. Germline CDR1 is WSHSY and CDR2 is SAAADI. Trimming took 3 bases from V and 1 from J; bases not matched to a gene: 4.

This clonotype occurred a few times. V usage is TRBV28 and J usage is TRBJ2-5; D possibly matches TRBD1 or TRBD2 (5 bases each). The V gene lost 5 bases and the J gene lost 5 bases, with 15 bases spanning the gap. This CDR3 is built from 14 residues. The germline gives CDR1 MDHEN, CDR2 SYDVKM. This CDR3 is CASSPPGRGETQYF. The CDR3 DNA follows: TGTGCCAGCAGTCCGCCGGGAAGGGGTGAGACCCAGTACTTC.

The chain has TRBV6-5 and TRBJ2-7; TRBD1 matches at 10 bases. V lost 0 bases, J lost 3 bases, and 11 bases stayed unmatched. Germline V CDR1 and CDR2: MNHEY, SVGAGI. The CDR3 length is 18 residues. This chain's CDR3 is CASSYSRTGGLAVYEQYF. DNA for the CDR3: TGTGCCAGCAGTTACTCGAGGACAGGGGGTTTAGCGGTCTACGAGCAGTACTTC.

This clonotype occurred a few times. Here the CDR3 DNA reads TGTGCCAGCCAGAGCGGGGGGAGCCTCACAGATACGCAGTATTTT. Translating it yields CASQSGGSLTDTQYF. V and J are TRBV3-1 and TRBJ2-3; 9 nucleotides line up with TRBD2. V lost 8 bases and J lost 2; bases outside the gene matches: 8. Germline values: CDR1 LGHDT, CDR2 YNNKEL (reference sequence). The CDR3 covers 15 residues.

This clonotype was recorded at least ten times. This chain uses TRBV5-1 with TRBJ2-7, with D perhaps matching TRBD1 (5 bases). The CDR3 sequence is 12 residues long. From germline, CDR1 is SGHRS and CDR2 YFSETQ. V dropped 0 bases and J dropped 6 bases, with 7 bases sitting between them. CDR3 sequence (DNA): TGCGCCAGCAGCTTGGCAGGGTCCGAGCAGTACTTC. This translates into CASSLAGSEQYF. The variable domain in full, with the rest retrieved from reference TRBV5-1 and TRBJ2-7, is KAGVTQTPRYLIKTRGQQVTLSCSPISGHRSVSWYQQTPGQGLQFLFEYFSETQRNKGNFPGRFSGRQFSNSRSEMNVSTLELGDSALYLCASSLAGSEQYFGPGTRLTVT.

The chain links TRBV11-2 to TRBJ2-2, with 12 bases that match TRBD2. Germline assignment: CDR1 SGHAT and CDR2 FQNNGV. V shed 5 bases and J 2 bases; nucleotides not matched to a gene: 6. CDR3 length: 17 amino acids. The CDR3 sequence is CASSIGLAGTNTGELFF. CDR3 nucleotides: TGTGCCAGCAGCATAGGACTAGCGGGGACTAACACCGGGGAGCTGTTTTTT.

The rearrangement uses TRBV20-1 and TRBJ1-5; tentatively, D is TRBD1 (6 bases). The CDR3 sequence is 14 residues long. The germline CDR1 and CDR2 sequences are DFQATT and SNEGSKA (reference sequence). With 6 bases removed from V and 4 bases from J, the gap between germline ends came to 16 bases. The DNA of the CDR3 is TGCAGTGCGAGGGGTTGGGACAAAAATCAGCCCCAGCATTTT. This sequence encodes CSARGWDKNQPQHF.

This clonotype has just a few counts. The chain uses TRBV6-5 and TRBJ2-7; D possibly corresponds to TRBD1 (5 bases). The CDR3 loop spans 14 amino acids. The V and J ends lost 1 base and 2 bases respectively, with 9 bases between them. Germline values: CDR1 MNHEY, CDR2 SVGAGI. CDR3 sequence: CASSYWQGTYEQYF. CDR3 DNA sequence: TGTGCCAGCAGTTACTGGCAGGGCACCTACGAGCAGTACTTC.

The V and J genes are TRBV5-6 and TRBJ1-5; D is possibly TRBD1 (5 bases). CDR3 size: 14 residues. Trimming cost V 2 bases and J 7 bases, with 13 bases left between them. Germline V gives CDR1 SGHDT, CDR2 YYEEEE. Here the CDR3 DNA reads TGTGCCAGCAGCTTTGGGCAGGGACGGCAGCCCCAGCATTTT. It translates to CASSFGQGRQPQHF.

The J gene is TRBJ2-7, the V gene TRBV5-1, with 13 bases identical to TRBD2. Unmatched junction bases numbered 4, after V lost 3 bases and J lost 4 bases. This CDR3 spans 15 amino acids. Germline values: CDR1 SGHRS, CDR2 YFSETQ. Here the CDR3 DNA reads TGCGCCAGCAGCTCGGGACTAGCGGGGTGGTACGAGCAGTACTTC. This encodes CASSSGLAGWYEQYF. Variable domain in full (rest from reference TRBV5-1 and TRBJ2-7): KAGVTQTPRYLIKTRGQQVTLSCSPISGHRSVSWYQQTPGQGLQFLFEYFSETQRNKGNFPGRFSGRQFSNSRSEMNVSTLELGDSALYLCASSSGLAGWYEQYFGPGTRLTVT.

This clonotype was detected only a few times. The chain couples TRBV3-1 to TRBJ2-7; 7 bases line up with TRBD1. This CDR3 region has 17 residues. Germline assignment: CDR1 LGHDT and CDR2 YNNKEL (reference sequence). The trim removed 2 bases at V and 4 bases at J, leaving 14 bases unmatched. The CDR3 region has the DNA TGTGCCAGCAGCCAACGAACAGGGGTCGTAGTTTTTTACGAGCAGTACTTC. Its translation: CASSQRTGVVVFYEQYF.

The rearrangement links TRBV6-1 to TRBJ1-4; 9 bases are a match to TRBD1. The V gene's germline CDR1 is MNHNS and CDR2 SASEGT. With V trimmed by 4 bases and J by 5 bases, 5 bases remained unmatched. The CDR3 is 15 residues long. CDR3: CASSGPGTGNEKLFF. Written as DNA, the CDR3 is TGTGCCAGCAGTGGGCCCGGGACAGGGAATGAAAAACTGTTTTTT.

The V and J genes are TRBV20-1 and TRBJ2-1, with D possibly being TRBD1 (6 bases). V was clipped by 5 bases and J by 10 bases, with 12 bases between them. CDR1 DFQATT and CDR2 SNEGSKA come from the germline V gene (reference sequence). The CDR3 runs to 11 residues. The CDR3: CSAYREHEQFF. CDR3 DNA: TGCAGTGCTTACAGGGAACACGAGCAGTTCTTC.

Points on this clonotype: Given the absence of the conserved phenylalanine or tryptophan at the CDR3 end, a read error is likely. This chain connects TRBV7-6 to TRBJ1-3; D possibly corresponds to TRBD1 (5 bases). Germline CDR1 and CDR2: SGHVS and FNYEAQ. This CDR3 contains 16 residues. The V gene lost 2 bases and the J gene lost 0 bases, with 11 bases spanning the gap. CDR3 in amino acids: CASSLSGPSSGNTIYI. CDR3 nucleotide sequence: TGTGCCAGCAGCTTATCAGGGCCCTCCTCTGGAAACACCATATATATT.

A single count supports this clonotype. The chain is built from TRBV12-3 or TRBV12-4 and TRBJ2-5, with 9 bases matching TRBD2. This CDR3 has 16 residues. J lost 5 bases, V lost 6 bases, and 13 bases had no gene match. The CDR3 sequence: CASSLAGTSRIETQYF. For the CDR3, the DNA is TGTGCCAGCAGCCTAGCCGGGACTAGCCGGATTGAGACCCAGTACTTC.